One sample yielded the 15 T cell receptor beta chains listed below, sequenced in a study of identical twins. TCRdb analysed the 5' RACE reads with MiXCR anew, one entry per CDR3 protein. The sample lists under 900,000 distinct CDR3 sequences; about 20% were seen once. The same data also contributed to another study, on T cells expressing NK-cell markers.

Sequencing was carried out using PBMCs. The receptors here all came from a woman under 30 in good health.

CDR3 residues: CASSSGTSPNEQFF. CDR3 DNA sequence: TGTGCCAGCAGTTCCGGGACTAGCCCAAATGAGCAGTTCTTC. V is TRBV12-3 or TRBV12-4 and J is TRBJ2-1; 9 nucleotides align to TRBD2. The V gene end was trimmed by 4 bases and the J gene end by 7 bases; junction bases not matched to a gene: 5. CDR3 size: 14 residues.

Concerning this clonotype itself: One end of the junction is discordant with germline, which a read error may explain. This chain uses TRBV25-1 with TRBJ2-1; D possibly corresponds to TRBD2 (5 bases). Germline CDR1 reads MGHDK; CDR2 reads SYGVNS. CDR3 size: 11 residues. The DNA for the CDR3 is TGTCCCAGCAGTGAACGGGGTGAGCAGTTCTTC. Amino acids: CPSSERGEQFF.

This clonotype has just a few counts. The rearrangement joins TRBV3-1 to TRBJ2-7, with 10 bases aligning to TRBD2. The CDR3 covers 17 residues. After removal of 2 bases from V and 5 bases from J, the junction contained 12 bases not matched to a gene. Germline V gene data show CDR1 as LGHDT and CDR2 as YNNKEL (reference sequence). CDR3 residues: CASSQSPLSGRAHEQYF. CDR3 in DNA: TGTGCCAGCAGCCAATCGCCTCTGAGCGGGAGGGCCCACGAGCAGTACTTC.

This clonotype has just a few counts. This sequence joins TRBV20-1 and TRBJ1-1, with TRBD1 identical over 7 bases. The CDR3 has 14 residues. From germline, CDR1 is DFQATT and CDR2 SNEGSKA (reference sequence). Germline trimming cut 1 base from V and 3 bases from J; bases unmatched to any gene: 5. The CDR3 sequence: CSARVGGSDTEAFF. The CDR3 bases are TGCAGTGCTAGAGTAGGGGGCTCGGACACTGAAGCTTTCTTT.

A few counts support this clonotype. The chain couples TRBV6-5 to TRBJ2-5; 10 bases are a match to TRBD2. Germline-derived CDR1 and CDR2 are MNHEY and SVGAGI. The CDR3 loop spans 19 amino acids. J was trimmed by 2 bases and V by 0 bases; bases with no gene match: 12. For the CDR3, the DNA is TGTGCCAGCAGTTACTCGAAGCCAGCGGGAGGGCAACCTCAAGAGACCCAGTACTTC. It translates to CASSYSKPAGGQPQETQYF.

The rearrangement joins TRBV19 to TRBJ2-1; a possible D gene is TRBD2 (6 bases). Germline V lookup: CDR1 LNHDA, CDR2 SQIVND (reference sequence). Trimming stripped 2 bases from V and 4 bases from J, with 12 bases between. The CDR3 sequence is 15 residues long. The CDR3 DNA is TGTGCCAGTAGTATAACGGGAGACGTTTACAATGAGCAGTTCTTC. Amino acid sequence: CASSITGDVYNEQFF.

This clonotype was found a few times. The V gene is TRBV18, the J gene TRBJ1-6; D ambiguous. This CDR3 region has 16 residues. From germline, CDR1 is KGHSH and CDR2 LQKENI. With 2 bases removed from V and 10 bases from J, the gap between germline ends came to 18 bases. CDR3 coding DNA: TGTGCCAGCTCACCATCGGGGAATAGGAGAGGATCACCCCTCCACTTT. Amino acids: CASSPSGNRRGSPLHF.

This chain uses TRBV27 with TRBJ2-6; D ambiguous. V was clipped by 5 bases and J by 0 bases, with 11 bases between them. This CDR3 region has 16 residues. Germline V gene data show CDR1 as MNHEY and CDR2 as SMNVEV (reference sequence). The CDR3 coding sequence is TGTGCCAGCAGTGGCGGACGGCCCTCTGGGGCCAACGTCCTGACTTTC. Amino acids: CASSGGRPSGANVLTF.

This chain links TRBV30 with TRBJ2-2; D is possibly TRBD1 (5 bases). Trimming cost V 3 bases and J 6 bases, with 14 bases left between them. The CDR3 runs to 14 residues. Germline values: CDR1 GTSNPN, CDR2 SVGIG (reference sequence). For the CDR3, the DNA is TGTGCCTGGAGAGGACACGCGGATGCCGGGGAGCTGTTTTTT. It specifies CAWRGHADAGELFF.

The V gene is TRBV6-1, the J gene TRBJ2-5; D call uncertain. The CDR3 is 14 residues long. The germline V gene has CDR1 MNHNS and CDR2 SASEGT. Trimming removed 7 bases from V and 2 bases from J, with 14 bases in between. The CDR3 loop reads CASKRSSRQETQYF. CDR3 DNA: TGTGCCAGCAAGCGTAGCAGCCGACAAGAGACCCAGTACTTC.

This clonotype was seen more than once but under ten times. V and J are TRBV20-1 and TRBJ2-1; D is perhaps TRBD2 (6 bases). The CDR3 loop spans 14 amino acids. The germline gives CDR1 DFQATT, CDR2 SNEGSKA (reference sequence). Between the trimmed V and J ends, which lost 2 bases and 7 bases, there was a span of 15 bases. CDR3 sequence (DNA): TGCAGTGCTAGACCTGGGGTACGGGGGAATGAGCAGTTCTTC. This codes for CSARPGVRGNEQFF.

This clonotype was counted between two and nine times. The chain uses TRBV20-1 and TRBJ2-3; D ambiguous. The V gene's germline CDR1 is DFQATT and CDR2 SNEGSKA (reference sequence). The CDR3 sequence is 14 residues long. Trimming left V 5 bases short and J 0 bases short, with 12 bases between. The CDR3 DNA reads TGCAGTGCTGGGGAATCTTCTAGCACAGATACGCAGTATTTT. This translates into CSAGESSSTDTQYF.

As for this clonotype: One junction end disagrees with the germline gene, perhaps due to a read error. As DNA, the CDR3 is TGTGCCAGCAGCCCCGGAGGGAACACCTGGGAGCTGTTTTTT. It encodes CASSPGGNTWELFF. The chain combines TRBV5-6 with TRBJ2-2; the D gene is possibly TRBD2 (6 bases). Germline CDR1 is SGHDT and CDR2 is YYEEEE. This CDR3 has 14 residues.

The chain recombines TRBV6-5 with TRBJ2-3, with 12 positions matching TRBD2. CDR3 length: 18 amino acids. After removal of 3 bases from V and 6 bases from J, the junction contained 13 bases not matched to a gene. CDR1 and CDR2 from the germline V gene are MNHEY and SVGAGI. This CDR3 is CASSYQPPSGGVSDTQYF. The CDR3 bases are TGTGCCAGCAGTTATCAACCCCCTAGCGGGGGGGTTTCGGATACGCAGTATTTT.

V gene TRBV3-1 combines with J gene TRBJ2-7, with a possible D match to TRBD2 (5 bases). V was trimmed by 8 bases and J by 6 bases, leaving 14 bases between them. This CDR3 region has 12 residues. The germline gives CDR1 LGHDT, CDR2 YNNKEL (reference sequence). Here the CDR3 DNA reads TGTGCCAGCCAAAGTTGGAGCGGCGAGCAGTACTTC. Amino acid sequence: CASQSWSGEQYF.